The TCR beta chain under discussion was sequenced for a study of cytomegalovirus exposure and HLA in healthy donors. Findings of the study overall: Reportedly, fewer N-insertions than the approximately 690-donor mean appeared in an Asian-associated ancestry cluster in a later analysis. Reports state that TCR beta sequences accurately predicted most subjects' HLA-A and HLA-B alleles. Immune exposure was documented only through CMV serostatus.

PCR primers comprised 60 Vbeta and 13 Jbeta primers. Some clones are missing from TCRdb's copy, which holds only in-frame ones; the method was immunoSEQ multiplex PCR. The sample carries about 120,000 clones, 8% to 10% recorded once. Germline CDR1 and CDR2: SGHDN and FVKESK. The V end lost 1 base, the J end lost 5 bases, and 8 bases lay between the germline ends. The CDR3 spans 13 residues. In regard to this clone: Its specificity is unknown.

This TCR was sampled from a man in his thirties or forties in good health and CMV-seronegative. V and J are TRBV14 and TRBJ2-5; D may be TRBD2 (6 bases). The sequencing sample was made of PBMCs. CDR3 bases: TGTGCCAGCAGCCAAGTCGGGGGTGAGACCCAGTACTTC. Protein: CASSQVGGETQYF.